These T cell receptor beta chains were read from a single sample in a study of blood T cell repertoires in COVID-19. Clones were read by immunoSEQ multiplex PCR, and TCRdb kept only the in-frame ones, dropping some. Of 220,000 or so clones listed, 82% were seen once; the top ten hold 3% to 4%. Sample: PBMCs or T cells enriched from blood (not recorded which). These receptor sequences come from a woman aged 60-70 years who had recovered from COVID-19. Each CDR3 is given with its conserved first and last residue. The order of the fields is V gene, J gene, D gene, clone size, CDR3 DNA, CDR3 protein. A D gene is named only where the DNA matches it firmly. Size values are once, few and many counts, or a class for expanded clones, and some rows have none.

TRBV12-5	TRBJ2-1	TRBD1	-	TGTGCTAGTGGTTTGGAAACAGGGGTCCATGAGCAGTTCTTC	CASGLETGVHEQFF
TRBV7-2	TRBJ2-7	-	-	TGTGCCAGCAGCCCATTCGTCGGCGAGCAGTACTTC	CASSPFVGEQYF
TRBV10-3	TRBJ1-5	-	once	TGTGCCACCGTGACAGATGCGAATCAGCCCCAGCATTTT	CATVTDANQPQHF
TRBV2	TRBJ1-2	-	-	TGTGCCAGCAGCCCCGACAGCTTATCAACGTCTGGCTACACCTTC	CASSPDSLSTSGYTF
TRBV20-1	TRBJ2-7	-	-	TGCAGCGTCCAGCCGGGGGTGCAGCAGTACTTC	CSVQPGVQQYF
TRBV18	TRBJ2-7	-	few	TGTGCCAGCTCACCAGGGGCCCCAGTCTACGAGCAGTACTTC	CASSPGAPVYEQYF
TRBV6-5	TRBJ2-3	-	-	TGTGCCAGCAGTTACGAGGGAGATACGCAGTATTTT	CASSYEGDTQYF
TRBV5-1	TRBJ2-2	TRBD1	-	TGCGCCAGCACCGCCCCCTACAGGGGACCGGGGGAGCTGTTTTTT	CASTAPYRGPGELFF
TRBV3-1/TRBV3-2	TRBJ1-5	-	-	TGTGCCAGCAGCCAAGTCGTGAGCGATCAGCCCCAGCATTTT	CASSQVVSDQPQHF
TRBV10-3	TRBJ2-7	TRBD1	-	TGTGCCATCAGTCAGGGACAGGACGCCTACGAGCAGTACTTC	CAISQGQDAYEQYF
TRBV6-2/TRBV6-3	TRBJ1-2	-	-	TGTGCCAGCAGTTACCACTCAACAGGGAATGTTATCTATGGCTACACCTTC	CASSYHSTGNVIYGYTF
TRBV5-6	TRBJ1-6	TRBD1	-	TGTGCCAGCAGCCGGGCGGGGATCAGGGGGTATAATTCACCCCTCCACTTT	CASSRAGIRGYNSPLHF
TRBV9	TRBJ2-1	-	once	TGTGCCAGCAGCATAGGGTATAGGAGCGGGTCCTACAATGAGCAGTTCTTC	CASSIGYRSGSYNEQFF
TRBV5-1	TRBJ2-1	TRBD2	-	TGCGCCAGCAGCTTGGCCGGGACTAGGATTCACAATGAGCAGTTCTTC	CASSLAGTRIHNEQFF
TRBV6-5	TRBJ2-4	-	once	TGTGCCAGCAGTCGCACCAGGGGATGGGACATTCAGTACTTC	CASSRTRGWDIQYF
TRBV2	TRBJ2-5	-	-	TGTGCCAGCAGTCCCCTAGGAGAGACCCAGTACTTC	CASSPLGETQYF
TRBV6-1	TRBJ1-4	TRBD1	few	TGTGCCACCGCCGGGACAGATGAAAAACTGTTTTTT	CATAGTDEKLFF
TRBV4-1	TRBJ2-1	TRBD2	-	TGCGCCAGCAGCCCGAGCGGGAGTGGCACCTACAATGAGCAGTTCTTC	CASSPSGSGTYNEQFF
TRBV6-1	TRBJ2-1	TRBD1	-	TGTGCCAGCAGTGAAGGGGGGACAGGGGGGACTGAGCAGTTCTTC	CASSEGGTGGTEQFF
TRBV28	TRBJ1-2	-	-	TGTGCCAGCAGCTCTCAAACACCCTATGGCTACACCTTC	CASSSQTPYGYTF
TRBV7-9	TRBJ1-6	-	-	TGTGCCAGCAGCTTAGTAGAGGCGGGGGATTCACCCCTCCACTTT	CASSLVEAGDSPLHF
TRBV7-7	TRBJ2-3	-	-	TGTGCCAGCAGCTTAGGGGTAGGGGGAGATACGCAGTATTTT	CASSLGVGGDTQYF
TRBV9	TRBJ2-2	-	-	TGTGCCAGCAGCGTACGTGGGGAGTATCCGGGGGAGCTGTTTTTT	CASSVRGEYPGELFF
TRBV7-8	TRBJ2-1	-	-	TGTGCCAGCAGCTTAGGCCCGTTGAGTTCAAAGCAGTTCTTC	CASSLGPLSSKQFF
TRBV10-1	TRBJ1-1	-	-	TGCGCCAGCAGTGATCTTTCAGGGTCGTCCACTGAAGCTTTCTTT	CASSDLSGSSTEAFF
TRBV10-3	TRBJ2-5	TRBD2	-	TGTGCCATCAGCCAGGGACTAGCGGAGACACAAGAGACCCAGTACTTC	CAISQGLAETQETQYF
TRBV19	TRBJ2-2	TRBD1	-	TGTGCCAGTAGTCCCTACAGGGGGTTAAACACCGGGGAGCTGTTTTTT	CASSPYRGLNTGELFF
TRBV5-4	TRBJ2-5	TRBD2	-	TGTGCCAGCAGCCCGGGGGGGGCCAGGGAGACCCAGTACTTC	CASSPGGARETQYF
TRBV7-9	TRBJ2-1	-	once	TGTGCCAGCAGCTTAGATTATGCGGGAACGGACGGCGAGCAGTTCTTC	CASSLDYAGTDGEQFF
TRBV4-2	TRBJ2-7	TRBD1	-	TGTGCCAGCAGTCAACCGACAGGGGAGGTCTACGAGCAGTACTTC	CASSQPTGEVYEQYF
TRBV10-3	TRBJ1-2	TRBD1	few	TGTGCCATCAGTTTAGACAGGGACGGTGGCTACACCTTC	CAISLDRDGGYTF
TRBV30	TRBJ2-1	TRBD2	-	TGTGCCTGGAGCGGACTAGCGGGAGTGGGTGAGCAGTTCTTC	CAWSGLAGVGEQFF
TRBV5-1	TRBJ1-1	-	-	TGCGCCAGCAGCGGGGGGGTCTCCGAGAACACTGAAGCTTTCTTT	CASSGGVSENTEAFF